The next 21 T cell receptor beta chains were all read from a single sample in a study of T cells in Graves' hyperthyroidism and ophthalmopathy. RNA transcripts served as the template for amplifying TCR beta CDR3 regions. Carried out on the TCR CDR3, a first-round RT-PCR used the HTBI primer set. TCRdb called the multiplex PCR reads again in MiXCR, with one record for every CDR3 protein. This sample has around 340,000 distinct CDR3 sequences, with approximately 15% found just once. Sequenced sample: blood. These receptor sequences come from a man aged 25 to 45 with Graves' hyperthyroidism.

This clonotype has more than one count but fewer than ten. Relative to the germline gene, one junction end is altered; a read error may explain this. This rearrangement joins TRBV5-1 to TRBJ1-1, with D perhaps matching TRBD1 (5 bases). Germline CDR1 reads SGHRS; CDR2 reads YFSETQ. The CDR3 extends over 15 amino acids. The CDR3, as DNA: TGCGCCAGCACCCCCGGGGGGGGAGTGAACCCTGAAGCTTTCTTT. Encoded protein: CASTPGGGVNPEAFF.

As for this clonotype: This may be a read error, as it is one base from a much larger clone. The chain has TRBV11-2 and TRBJ1-4; D may be TRBD1 (5 bases). The CDR3 runs 15 residues. Germline V gives CDR1 SGHAT, CDR2 FQNNGV. Trimming removed 5 bases at V and 8 bases at J, with 18 bases between. The CDR3 nucleotides are TGTGCCAGCAGCCTCGCGGGACCGAGGAGGGAAAAACTGTTTTTT. This gives the protein CASSLAGPRREKLFF. The full variable domain, its missing parts supplied by reference TRBV11-2 and TRBJ1-4, is EAGVAQSPRYKIIEKRQSVAFWCNPISGHATLYWYQQILGQGPKLLIQFQNNGVVDDSQLPKDRFSAERLKGVDSTLKIQPAKLEDSAVYLCASSLAGPRREKLFFGSGTQLSVL.

This clonotype was picked up many times. V and J are TRBV3-1 and TRBJ2-1; 10 nucleotides match TRBD2. After removal of 6 bases from V and 8 bases from J, the junction contained 19 bases not matched to a gene. This CDR3 contains 18 residues. CDR1 is LGHDT, CDR2 YNNKEL, per germline (reference sequence). For the CDR3, the DNA is TGTGCCAGCAGGGGTGGGGTCTACCGGACTAGCGGAAGGGATGAGCAGTTCTTC. Translating gives CASRGGVYRTSGRDEQFF.

A remark on this clonotype: One junction end does not reproduce the germline sequence, and a read error may be involved. CDR3 region: CTSSTPSGRSYNEQFF. DNA of the CDR3: TGTACCAGCAGTACCCCTAGCGGCCGTTCCTACAATGAGCAGTTCTTC. The genes are TRBV6-1 and TRBJ2-1, with 7 nucleotides matching TRBD2. This CDR3 contains 16 residues. Looked up from germline, CDR1 is MNHNS and CDR2 is SASEGT.

This clonotype was observed at least ten times. This chain connects TRBV12-3 or TRBV12-4 to TRBJ2-2; D possibly matches TRBD1 or TRBD2 (5 bases each). This CDR3 is built from 17 residues. The V end lost 6 bases, the J end lost 4 bases, and 21 bases lay between the germline ends. In DNA, the CDR3 is TGTGCCAGCAGCGCCGGGACCCGGGGAGAGAGCACCGGGGAGCTGTTTTTT. It codes for CASSAGTRGESTGELFF.

In this sample, this clonotype turned up many times. V usage is TRBV15 and J usage is TRBJ2-1, with 9 positions matching TRBD1. The V segment lost 1 base and the J segment 5 bases; nucleotides outside the gene matches: 3. Germline CDR1 is LNHNV and CDR2 is YYDKDF (reference sequence). The CDR3 runs 15 residues. CDR3 protein: CATSRVGQGNNEQFF. The CDR3 bases are TGTGCCACCAGCAGAGTTGGACAGGGGAACAATGAGCAGTTCTTC.

The CDR3 sequence is CASRPRTGGTEAFF. CDR3 coding DNA: TGTGCCAGCAGACCCCGGACAGGCGGCACTGAAGCTTTCTTT. The rearrangement links TRBV7-9 to TRBJ1-1; 7 bases map to TRBD1. With V trimmed by 6 bases and J by 4 bases, 8 bases remained unmatched. Germline values: CDR1 SEHNR, CDR2 FQNEAQ (reference sequence). This CDR3 has 14 amino acids.

This clonotype was found a few times. The chain joins TRBV4-1 to TRBJ2-3; 7 bases are a match to TRBD1. With 4 bases clipped from V and 2 bases from J, the junction kept 6 bases outside the gene matches. The CDR3 extends over 15 amino acids. CDR1 is MGHRA and CDR2 is YSYEKL in the germline V gene. CDR3 region: CASSRTGTDTDTQYF. The CDR3 DNA reads TGCGCCAGCAGCCGCACCGGGACAGACACAGATACGCAGTATTTT.

The V gene is TRBV19, the J gene TRBJ2-1; D is ambiguous. The CDR3 consists of 13 residues. CDR1 is LNHDA and CDR2 is SQIVND in the germline V gene (reference sequence). V dropped 5 bases and J dropped 10 bases, with 15 bases sitting between them. DNA of the CDR3: TGTGCCAGTAGTTGGAGTGGCAACCCAGAGCAGTTCTTC. Residues: CASSWSGNPEQFF. The full variable domain, completed using reference TRBV19 and TRBJ2-1, is DGGITQSPKYLFRKEGQNVTLSCEQNLNHDAMYWYRQDPGQGLRLIYYSQIVNDFQKGDIAEGYSVSREKKESFPLTVTSAQKNPTAFYLCASSWSGNPEQFFGPGTRLTVL.

A note on this clonotype: Given a much more abundant clone one base away, this may be a read error. This sequence joins TRBV7-9 and TRBJ2-1, with 7 bases lining up with TRBD2. The CDR3 is 14 residues long. The germline gives CDR1 SEHNR, CDR2 FQNEAQ (reference sequence). The CDR3 sequence is CTSTAGDSYNEQFF. The CDR3 coding sequence is TGTACCAGCACCGCGGGGGACTCCTACAATGAGCAGTTCTTC.

J is TRBJ2-1 and V is TRBV15; D not certain. Deletions cut 2 bases from V and 7 bases from J, with 21 bases between. Germline V gene sequence: CDR1 LNHNV, CDR2 YYDKDF (reference sequence). This CDR3 comprises 17 residues. The CDR3 here is CATSRSRTSGDRNEQFF. Written as DNA, the CDR3 is TGTGCCACCAGCAGATCCCGTACGTCAGGAGATAGAAATGAGCAGTTCTTC. Complete variable domain (other parts from reference TRBV15 and TRBJ2-1): DAMVIQNPRYQVTQFGKPVTLSCSQTLNHNVMYWYQQKSSQAPKLLFHYYDKDFNNEADTPDNFQSRRPNTSFCFLDIRSPGLGDTAMYLCATSRSRTSGDRNEQFFGPGTRLTVL.

This clonotype was seen at least ten times. This chain joins TRBV28 and TRBJ1-1; the D is unclear. Between the trimmed V and J ends, which lost 5 bases and 3 bases, there was a span of 13 bases. CDR3 length: 14 amino acids. The germline V gene has CDR1 MDHEN and CDR2 SYDVKM. CDR3 sequence reads: CASSPLTTYTEAFF. DNA of the CDR3: TGTGCCAGCAGTCCTCTTACAACTTACACTGAAGCTTTCTTT.

The chain has TRBV13 and TRBJ2-7; 7 nucleotides agree with TRBD2. Unmatched junction bases numbered 13, after V lost 5 bases and J lost 0 bases. The V gene's germline CDR1 is PRHDT and CDR2 FYEKMQ (reference sequence). The CDR3 has 17 residues. CDR3 in DNA: TGTGCCAGCAGCCAAGTTCTTCAGCGGGACTTCTCCTACGAGCAGTACTTC. Translation gives CASSQVLQRDFSYEQYF.

This clonotype has just a few counts. This chain connects TRBV5-5 to TRBJ1-5; 9 bases match TRBD1. The CDR3 is 15 amino acids. Germline lookup yields CDR1 SGHKS and CDR2 YYEKEE (reference sequence). The V gene end was trimmed by 2 bases and the J gene end by 6 bases; junction bases not matched to a gene: 6. The CDR3 DNA sequence: TGTGCCAGCAGCTTACAGGGGGCGCAGGGTCAGCCCCAGCATTTT. It encodes CASSLQGAQGQPQHF. Complete variable domain (other parts from reference TRBV5-5 and TRBJ1-5): DAGVTQSPTHLIKTRGQQVTLRCSPISGHKSVSWYQQVLGQGPQFIFQYYEKEERGRGNFPDRFSARQFPNYSSELNVNALLLGDSALYLCASSLQGAQGQPQHFGDGTRLSIL.

The rearrangement joins TRBV7-9 to TRBJ2-2, with 8 bases that match TRBD2. Germline V gene data show CDR1 as SEHNR and CDR2 as FQNEAQ (reference sequence). V lost 4 bases and J lost 5; bases outside the gene matches: 9. The CDR3 is 16 amino acids. The CDR3 region is CASSSLAGGGTGELFF. CDR3 sequence (DNA): TGTGCCAGCAGCTCTCTCGCGGGAGGCGGGACCGGGGAGCTGTTTTTT.

This rearrangement joins TRBV25-1 to TRBJ2-2; weak D call: TRBD2 (5 bases). V shed 3 bases and J shed 5 bases, with 13 bases lying between them. CDR1 is MGHDK and CDR2 is SYGVNS in the germline V gene. The CDR3 contains 15 residues. The chain's CDR3 is CASSDLTEGTGELFF. The DNA of the CDR3 is TGTGCCAGCAGTGACCTCACAGAGGGAACCGGGGAGCTGTTTTTT.

This clonotype was picked up many times. The V gene is TRBV12-3 or TRBV12-4, the J gene TRBJ2-1; D possibly corresponds to TRBD1 (6 bases). The V end lost 7 bases, the J end lost 0 bases, and 19 bases lay between the germline ends. The CDR3 runs 17 residues. CDR3 residues: CASTLIRTASSYNEQFF. As DNA, the CDR3 is TGTGCCAGCACCCTCATCCGGACAGCGAGCTCCTACAATGAGCAGTTCTTC.

This clonotype showed up many times. This chain uses TRBV12-3 or TRBV12-4 with TRBJ2-7; D gene uncertain. This CDR3 has 13 amino acids. V was clipped by 6 bases and J by 3 bases, with 12 bases between them. CDR3: CASSIVNDYEQYF. As DNA, the CDR3 is TGTGCCAGCAGCATAGTAAATGACTACGAGCAGTACTTC.

This clonotype was detected ten times or more. The chain carries TRBV28 and TRBJ2-3, with a tentative D call TRBD2 (5 bases). V lost 4 bases and J 3 bases, leaving 14 bases between the germline ends. There are 15 residues in the CDR3. CDR1 is MDHEN, CDR2 SYDVKM, per germline. The CDR3 spells CASSWWRRRTDTQYF. In DNA, the CDR3 is TGTGCCAGCAGTTGGTGGAGGCGTCGAACAGATACGCAGTATTTT. Complete variable domain (other parts from reference TRBV28 and TRBJ2-3): DVKVTQSSRYLVKRTGEKVFLECVQDMDHENMFWYRQDPGLGLRLIYFSYDVKMKEKGDIPEGYSVSREKKERFSLILESASTNQTSMYLCASSWWRRRTDTQYFGPGTRLTVL.

This clonotype appeared many times. This rearrangement joins TRBV7-2 to TRBJ2-3; 10 positions agree with TRBD2. The CDR3 contains 14 residues. Germline V gene lookup returns CDR1 SGHTA and CDR2 FQGNSA. Losses at the gene ends were 7 bases for V and 5 bases for J; bases not matched to a gene: 6. The DNA of the CDR3 is TGTGCCAGCACCCCTAGCGGGAGTCAAGATACGCAGTATTTT. Amino acids: CASTPSGSQDTQYF.

This clonotype appeared once. The chain carries TRBV19 and TRBJ1-1, with D unresolved. Trimming pared 6 bases from V and 11 bases from J, leaving 16 bases between. Germline assignment: CDR1 LNHDA and CDR2 SQIVND (reference sequence). The CDR3 totals 12 residues. DNA of the CDR3: TGTGCCAGTAGCCGGATCCCAGGCCCTGCTTTCTTT. Translated: CASSRIPGPAFF.